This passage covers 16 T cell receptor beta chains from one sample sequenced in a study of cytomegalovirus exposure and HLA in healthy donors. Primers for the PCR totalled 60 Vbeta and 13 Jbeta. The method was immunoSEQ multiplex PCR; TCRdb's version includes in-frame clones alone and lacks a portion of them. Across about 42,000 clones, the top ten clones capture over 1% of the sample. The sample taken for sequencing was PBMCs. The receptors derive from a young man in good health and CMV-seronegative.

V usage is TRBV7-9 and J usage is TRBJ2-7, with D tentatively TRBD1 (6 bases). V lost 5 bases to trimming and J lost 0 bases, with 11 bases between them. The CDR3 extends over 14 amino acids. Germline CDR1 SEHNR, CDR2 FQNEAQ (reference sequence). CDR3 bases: TGTGCCAGCAGCATCGGACAGAGCTCCTACGAGCAGTACTTC. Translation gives CASSIGQSSYEQYF.

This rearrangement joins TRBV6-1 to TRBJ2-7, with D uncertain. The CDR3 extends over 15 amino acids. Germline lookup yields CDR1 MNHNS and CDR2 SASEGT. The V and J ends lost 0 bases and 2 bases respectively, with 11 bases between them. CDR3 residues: CASSEAVEAAYEQYF. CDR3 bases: TGTGCCAGCAGTGAAGCGGTAGAGGCGGCCTACGAGCAGTACTTC.

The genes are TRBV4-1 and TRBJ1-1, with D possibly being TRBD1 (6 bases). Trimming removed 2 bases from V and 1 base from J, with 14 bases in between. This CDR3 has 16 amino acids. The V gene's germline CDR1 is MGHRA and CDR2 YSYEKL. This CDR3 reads CASSQLKGGRNTEAFF. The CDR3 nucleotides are TGCGCCAGCAGCCAATTAAAAGGGGGTAGGAACACTGAAGCTTTCTTT.

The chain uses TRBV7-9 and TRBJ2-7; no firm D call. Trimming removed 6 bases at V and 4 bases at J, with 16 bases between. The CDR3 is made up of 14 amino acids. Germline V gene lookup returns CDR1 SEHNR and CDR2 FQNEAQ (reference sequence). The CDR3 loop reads CASSYMAGRYEQYF. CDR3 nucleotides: TGTGCCAGCAGTTATATGGCAGGTCGGTACGAGCAGTACTTC.

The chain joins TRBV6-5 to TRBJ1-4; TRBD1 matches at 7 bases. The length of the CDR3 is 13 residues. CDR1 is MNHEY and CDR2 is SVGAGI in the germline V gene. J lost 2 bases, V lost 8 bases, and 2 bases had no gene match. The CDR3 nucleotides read TGTGCCAGCGGCAGGGGGACTAATGAAAAACTGTTTTTT. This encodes CASGRGTNEKLFF.

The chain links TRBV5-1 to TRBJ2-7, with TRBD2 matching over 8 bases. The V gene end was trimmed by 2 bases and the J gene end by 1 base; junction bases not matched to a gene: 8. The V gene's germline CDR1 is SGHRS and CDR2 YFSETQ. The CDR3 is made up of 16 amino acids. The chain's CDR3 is CASSFSKLAESYEQYF. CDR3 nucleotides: TGCGCCAGCAGCTTCTCTAAACTAGCGGAGTCCTACGAGCAGTACTTC.

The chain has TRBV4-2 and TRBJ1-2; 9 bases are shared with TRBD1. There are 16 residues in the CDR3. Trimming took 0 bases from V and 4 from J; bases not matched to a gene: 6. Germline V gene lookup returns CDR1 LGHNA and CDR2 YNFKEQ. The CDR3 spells CASSQDWGQGTYGYTF. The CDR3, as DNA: TGTGCCAGCAGCCAAGATTGGGGACAGGGTACCTATGGCTACACCTTC.

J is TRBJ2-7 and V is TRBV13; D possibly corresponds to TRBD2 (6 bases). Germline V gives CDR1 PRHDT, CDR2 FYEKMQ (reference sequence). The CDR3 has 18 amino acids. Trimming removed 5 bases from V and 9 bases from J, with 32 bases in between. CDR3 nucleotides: TGTGCCAGCAGCCTCTTGCCCACTGGCGGGAATGAGGTCTCCGGGCAGTACTTC. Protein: CASSLLPTGGNEVSGQYF.

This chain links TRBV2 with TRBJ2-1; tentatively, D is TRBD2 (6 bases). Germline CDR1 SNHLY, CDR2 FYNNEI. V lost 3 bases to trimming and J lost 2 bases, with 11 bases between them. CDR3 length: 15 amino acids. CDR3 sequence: CASSDGGFPYNEQFF. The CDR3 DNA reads TGTGCCAGCAGTGATGGGGGGTTCCCCTACAATGAGCAGTTCTTC. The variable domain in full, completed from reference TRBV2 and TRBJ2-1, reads EPEVTQTPSHQVTQMGQEVILRCVPISNHLYFYWYRQILGQKVEFLVSFYNNEISEKSEIFDDQFSVERPDGSNFTLKIRSTKLEDSAMYFCASSDGGFPYNEQFFGPGTRLTVL.

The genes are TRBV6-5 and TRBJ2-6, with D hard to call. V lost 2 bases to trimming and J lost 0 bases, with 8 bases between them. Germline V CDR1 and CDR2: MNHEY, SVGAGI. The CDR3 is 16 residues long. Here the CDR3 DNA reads TGTGCCAGCAGTTACGAGGTTCCCTCTGGGGCCAACGTCCTGACTTTC. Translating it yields CASSYEVPSGANVLTF.

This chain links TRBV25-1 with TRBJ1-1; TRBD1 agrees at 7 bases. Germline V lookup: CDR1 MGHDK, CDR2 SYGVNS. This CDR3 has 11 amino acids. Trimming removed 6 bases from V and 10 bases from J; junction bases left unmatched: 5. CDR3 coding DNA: TGTGCCAGCAGAACAGGGGTTAGAGCTTTCTTT. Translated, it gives CASRTGVRAFF.

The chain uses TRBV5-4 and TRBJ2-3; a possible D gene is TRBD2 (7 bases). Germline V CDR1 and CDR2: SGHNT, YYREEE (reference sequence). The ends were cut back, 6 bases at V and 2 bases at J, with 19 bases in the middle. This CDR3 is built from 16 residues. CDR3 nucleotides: TGTGCCAGCACCACCCGGGGGGCAGGGGCCACAGATACGCAGTATTTT. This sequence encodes CASTTRGAGATDTQYF. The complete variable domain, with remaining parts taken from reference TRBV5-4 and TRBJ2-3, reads ETGVTQSPTHLIKTRGQQVTLRCSSQSGHNTVSWYQQALGQGPQFIFQYYREEENGRGNFPPRFSGLQFPNYSSELNVNALELDDSALYLCASTTRGAGATDTQYFGPGTRLTVL.

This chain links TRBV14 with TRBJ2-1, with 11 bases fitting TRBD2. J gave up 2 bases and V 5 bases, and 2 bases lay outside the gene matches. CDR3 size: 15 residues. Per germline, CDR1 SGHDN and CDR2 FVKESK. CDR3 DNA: TGTGCCAGCAGCTTACTAGCGGGAGCCTACAATGAGCAGTTCTTC. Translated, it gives CASSLLAGAYNEQFF.

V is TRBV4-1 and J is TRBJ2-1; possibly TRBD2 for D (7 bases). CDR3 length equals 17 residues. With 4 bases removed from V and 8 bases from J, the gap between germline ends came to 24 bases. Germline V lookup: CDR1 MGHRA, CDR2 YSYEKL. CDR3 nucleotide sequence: TGCGCCAGCAGCCTAAGGGTAGCGGGTGGGGGGGGCGATGAGCAGTTCTTC. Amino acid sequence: CASSLRVAGGGGDEQFF.

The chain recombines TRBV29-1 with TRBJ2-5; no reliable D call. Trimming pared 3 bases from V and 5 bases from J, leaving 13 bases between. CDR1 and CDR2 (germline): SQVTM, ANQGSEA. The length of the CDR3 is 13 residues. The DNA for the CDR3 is TGCAGCGTTGAGCCCCTTTTAAGCGAGACCCAGTACTTC. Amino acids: CSVEPLLSETQYF.

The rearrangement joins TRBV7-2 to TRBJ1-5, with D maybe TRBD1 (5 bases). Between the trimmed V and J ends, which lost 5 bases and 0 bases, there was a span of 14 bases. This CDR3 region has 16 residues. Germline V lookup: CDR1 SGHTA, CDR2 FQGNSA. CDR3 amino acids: CASSRGTVSSNQPQHF. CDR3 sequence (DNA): TGTGCCAGCAGCCGGGGGACGGTCAGTAGCAATCAGCCCCAGCATTTT.